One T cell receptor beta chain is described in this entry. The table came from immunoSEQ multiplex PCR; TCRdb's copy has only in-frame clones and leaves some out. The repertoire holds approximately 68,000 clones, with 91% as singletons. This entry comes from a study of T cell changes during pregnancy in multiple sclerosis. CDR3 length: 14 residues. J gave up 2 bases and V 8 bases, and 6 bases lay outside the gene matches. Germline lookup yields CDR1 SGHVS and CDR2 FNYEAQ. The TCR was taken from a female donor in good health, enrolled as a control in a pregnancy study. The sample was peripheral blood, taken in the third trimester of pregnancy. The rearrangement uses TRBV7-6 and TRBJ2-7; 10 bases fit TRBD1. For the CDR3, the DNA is TGTGCCAGCTCTCGGACAGGGGGGGCCTACGAGCAGTACTTC. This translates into CASSRTGGAYEQYF.